The rows below give T cell receptor beta chains drawn from one sample of a study of blood T cell repertoires in COVID-19. Only in-frame clones appear in the TCRdb table, and some are missing; sequencing was by immunoSEQ multiplex PCR. Here the sample spans about 170,000 clones, roughly 82% being singletons. Sequences were obtained from peripheral blood. The receptors here all came from a woman in her seventies with acute or convalescent COVID-19. Both conserved end residues are part of each CDR3. A D gene is named only where the DNA matches it firmly. A clone size is listed for some rows: how often the clone was seen (once, few, many), or a class if it is expanded.

j_call	d_call	clone_size	v_call	cdr3_aa	cdr3_nt
TRBJ2-1	TRBD2	NA	TRBV2	CASTPVTGGRFNEQFF	TGTGCCAGCACACCCGTGACGGGGGGGCGCTTCAATGAGCAGTTCTTC
TRBJ2-2	NA	NA	TRBV5-1	CASSLGASFAGELFF	TGCGCCAGCAGCTTGGGGGCCAGTTTTGCCGGGGAGCTGTTTTTT
TRBJ1-1	TRBD1	few	TRBV3-1/TRBV3-2	CASSDTGGTEAFF	TGTGCCAGCAGTGATACAGGGGGTACTGAAGCTTTCTTT
TRBJ1-6	TRBD1	NA	TRBV28	CASSFNRGLSSPLHF	TGTGCCAGCAGTTTTAACAGGGGCCTGAGTTCACCCCTCCACTTT
TRBJ2-1	TRBD1	NA	TRBV6-2/TRBV6-3	CASSYSGTAYNEQFF	TGTGCCAGCAGTTACTCCGGGACAGCATACAATGAGCAGTTCTTC
TRBJ2-3	NA	NA	TRBV28	CASSLRPSAGLSNPTDTQYF	TGTGCCAGCAGTTTAAGGCCCTCAGCGGGCCTGAGCAATCCCACAGATACGCAGTATTTT
TRBJ2-3	NA	NA	TRBV11-2	CASSPGNRDTQYF	TGTGCCAGCAGTCCAGGGAATAGGGATACGCAGTATTTT
TRBJ1-2	TRBD1	NA	TRBV10-2	CASSGRTGVDGYTF	TGCGCCAGCAGTGGGCGGACAGGGGTTGATGGCTACACCTTC
TRBJ1-2	TRBD1	NA	TRBV7-9	CASSYGQGTYGYTF	TGTGCCAGCAGCTATGGACAGGGGACCTATGGCTACACCTTC
TRBJ2-7	TRBD2	NA	TRBV7-2	CASSLMSSGFYEQYF	TGTGCCAGCAGCTTAATGTCTAGCGGGTTCTACGAGCAGTACTTC
TRBJ1-1	NA	NA	TRBV2	CASRPEGITEAFF	TGTGCCAGCAGGCCCGAGGGAATCACTGAAGCTTTCTTT
TRBJ1-2	NA	NA	TRBV29-1	CSVEVGDGYTF	TGCAGCGTTGAGGTCGGGGATGGCTACACCTTC
TRBJ1-4	NA	NA	TRBV20-1	CSASLQGEWKLFF	TGCAGTGCTAGTTTGCAGGGTGAATGGAAACTGTTTTTT
TRBJ2-1	NA	once	TRBV5-1	CASSLEAGSSYNEQFF	TGCGCCAGCAGCTTGGAAGCGGGTAGCTCCTACAATGAGCAGTTCTTC
TRBJ1-4	TRBD1	few	TRBV30	CAWSRDRDEKLFF	TGTGCCTGGAGCAGGGACAGGGACGAAAAACTGTTTTTT
TRBJ2-1	NA	NA	TRBV28	CASSQGPISYNEQFF	TGTGCCAGCAGTCAGGGTCCAATCTCCTACAATGAGCAGTTCTTC
TRBJ2-7	TRBD1	NA	TRBV28	CASSSTGEPYEQYF	TGTGCCAGCAGTTCCACAGGGGAACCCTACGAGCAGTACTTC
TRBJ2-7	NA	NA	TRBV6-1	CASSELGAERQYF	TGTGCCAGCAGTGAGCTTGGGGCGGAGAGGCAGTACTTC
TRBJ2-3	NA	NA	TRBV5-1	CASKRREPSTDTQYF	TGCGCCAGCAAACGGAGGGAGCCGAGCACAGATACGCAGTATTTT
TRBJ2-2	TRBD1	once	TRBV18	CASSAGTGGSGELFF	TGTGCCAGCTCGGCCGGGACAGGGGGCTCCGGGGAGCTGTTTTTT
TRBJ1-5	NA	NA	TRBV28	CASSFSGDSNQPQHF	TGTGCCAGCAGTTTCTCGGGAGATAGCAATCAGCCCCAGCATTTT
TRBJ2-1	TRBD2	NA	TRBV13	CASSIPTSGYNEQFF	TGTGCCAGCAGCATTCCGACTAGCGGATACAATGAGCAGTTCTTC
TRBJ2-3	TRBD2	NA	TRBV6-2/TRBV6-3	CASSYNLGLAGRTSTDTQYF	TGTGCCAGCAGTTACAATTTGGGACTAGCGGGAAGAACTAGCACAGATACGCAGTATTTT
TRBJ2-5	NA	NA	TRBV29-1	CSAGTPLGEETQYF	TGCAGCGCGGGGACTCCCCTGGGAGAAGAGACCCAGTACTTC
TRBJ2-3	TRBD1	once	TRBV14	CASRNTRQGLEKDTQYF	TGTGCCAGCAGAAATACGAGACAGGGGCTTGAGAAAGATACGCAGTATTTT
TRBJ1-2	TRBD1	NA	TRBV6-5	CASSFSDRGFGYTF	TGTGCCAGCAGTTTCTCAGACAGGGGCTTTGGCTACACCTTC
TRBJ1-3	NA	NA	TRBV5-1	CASSSRGSGNTIYF	TGCGCCAGCAGCTCCAGGGGCTCCGGAAACACCATATATTTT
TRBJ2-2	NA	NA	TRBV10-3	CAISESTAGTGTGELFF	TGTGCCATCAGTGAGTCGACGGCGGGAACGGGAACCGGGGAGCTGTTTTTT
TRBJ1-4	TRBD1	NA	TRBV15	CATSGRRDRGGKLFF	TGTGCCACCAGCGGACGCCGGGACAGGGGAGGAAAACTGTTTTTT
TRBJ2-7	NA	NA	TRBV5-4	CASSSETGLPYEQYF	TGTGCCAGCAGCTCTGAGACAGGCCTTCCCTACGAGCAGTACTTC
TRBJ1-2	NA	NA	TRBV20-1	CSARTGYGYTF	TGCAGTGCTAGGACAGGTTATGGCTACACCTTC
TRBJ2-1	TRBD2	NA	TRBV20-1	CSASGRLAGGKAFEADEQFF	TGCAGTGCTAGTGGGCGACTAGCGGGAGGGAAAGCCTTCGAGGCCGATGAGCAGTTCTTC
TRBJ1-1	NA	NA	TRBV7-2	CASSQLAGGRVNTEAFF	TGTGCCAGCAGCCAGCTAGCTGGGGGCAGGGTGAACACTGAAGCTTTCTTT
TRBJ1-4	NA	NA	TRBV5-1	CASSFQGTIENEKLFF	TGCGCCAGCAGCTTCCAGGGTACGATTGAGAATGAAAAACTGTTTTTT
TRBJ2-7	NA	once	TRBV5-4	CASSLKGGPTGEQYF	TGTGCCAGCAGCTTGAAAGGAGGGCCTACGGGCGAGCAGTACTTC
TRBJ2-3	TRBD2	NA	TRBV18	CASSPRGSGGGDTQYF	TGTGCCAGCTCACCACGAGGGAGCGGGGGTGGAGATACGCAGTATTTT
TRBJ2-3	TRBD1	NA	TRBV15	CATSKRQGSINRDTQYF	TGTGCCACCAGCAAAAGACAGGGTTCAATTAACCGTGATACGCAGTATTTT
TRBJ2-5	NA	NA	TRBV5-1	CASSLSGPQAQYF	TGCGCCAGCAGCTTGTCAGGGCCCCAGGCCCAGTACTTC
TRBJ1-1	NA	NA	TRBV11-3	CASSLDRENTEAFF	TGTGCCAGCAGCTTAGACAGGGAGAACACTGAAGCTTTCTTT
TRBJ1-2	TRBD1	NA	TRBV5-1	CASSSRTGTGYGYTF	TGCGCCAGCAGCTCAAGGACCGGGACAGGTTATGGCTACACCTTC
TRBJ2-3	NA	NA	TRBV29-1	CSVTPTSTDTQYF	TGCAGCGTGACACCTACTAGCACAGATACGCAGTATTTT
TRBJ1-6	TRBD1	NA	TRBV5-4	CASSPRAGGGSSNSPLHF	TGTGCCAGCAGCCCGAGGGCAGGGGGCGGCTCTAGTAATTCACCCCTCCACTTT
TRBJ2-1	NA	NA	TRBV4-3	CASSQARVNNEQFF	TGCGCCAGCAGCCAAGCGAGGGTCAACAATGAGCAGTTCTTC
TRBJ2-1	TRBD1	few	TRBV2	CASSPRTGLNEQFF	TGTGCCAGCAGTCCTAGGACAGGTTTAAATGAGCAGTTCTTC
TRBJ2-3	TRBD2	NA	TRBV3-1/TRBV3-2	CASSFRGASGDTQYF	TGTGCCAGCAGCTTTAGGGGGGCTAGCGGGGATACGCAGTATTTT
TRBJ1-3	TRBD1	once	TRBV7-2	CASSRDRENTIYF	TGTGCCAGCAGCCGCGACAGGGAAAACACCATATATTTT
TRBJ2-5	NA	NA	TRBV19	CASSGGLGETQYF	TGTGCCAGTAGCGGGGGATTGGGAGAGACCCAGTACTTC
TRBJ1-4	TRBD1	once	TRBV27	CASSPTGGSANEKLFF	TGTGCCAGCAGTCCTACAGGGGGCTCAGCTAATGAAAAACTGTTTTTT
TRBJ1-1	TRBD1	few	TRBV27	CASSLSGQGLTEAFF	TGTGCCAGCAGTTTATCGGGACAGGGTCTCACTGAAGCTTTCTTT
TRBJ1-4	NA	NA	TRBV7-2	CASSLVQGEKLFF	TGTGCCAGCAGCTTAGTACAGGGAGAAAAACTGTTTTTT
TRBJ2-7	TRBD2	NA	TRBV27	CASSLWTSGGTSSYEQYF	TGTGCCAGCAGTTTGTGGACTAGCGGGGGGACGAGCTCCTACGAGCAGTACTTC
TRBJ1-1	TRBD1	NA	TRBV6-5	CASSFNTGEVAFF	TGTGCCAGCAGTTTTAACACAGGGGAAGTAGCTTTCTTT
TRBJ2-5	NA	NA	TRBV11-2	CASSLEGAGWETQYF	TGTGCCAGCAGCTTAGAGGGGGCAGGGTGGGAGACCCAGTACTTC
TRBJ2-2	TRBD2	NA	TRBV5-6	CASSLVLAGGFTGELFF	TGTGCCAGCAGCTTGGTTCTAGCGGGGGGATTCACCGGGGAGCTGTTTTTT
TRBJ1-1	NA	NA	TRBV9	CASSGTGWDTEAFF	TGTGCCAGCAGCGGTACAGGGTGGGACACTGAAGCTTTCTTT
TRBJ1-5	TRBD1	NA	TRBV24-1	CATSDFQGDQPQHF	TGTGCCACCAGTGACTTTCAGGGGGATCAGCCCCAGCATTTT